These 6 T cell receptor beta chains came from one sample sequenced in a study of identical twins. Each CDR3 protein is one row after TCRdb ran MiXCR on the 5' RACE reads. The sample lists around 960,000 distinct CDR3 sequences; 9% to 15% were seen once. These data were also reused for a study on yellow fever vaccine responses in identical twins.

Sequences were obtained from PBMCs. These receptors came from a young woman in good health.

This clonotype occurred many times. The J gene is TRBJ1-5, the V gene TRBV12-3 or TRBV12-4; the match to TRBD1 covers 7 bases. The CDR3 has 14 residues. Unmatched junction bases numbered 7, after V lost 6 bases and J lost 5 bases. The CDR3 DNA reads as TGTGCCAGCAGCGGGCAGGGGACAGATCAGCCCCAGCATTTT. This translates into CASSGQGTDQPQHF.

V gene TRBV29-1 combines with J gene TRBJ1-1, with D unresolved. This CDR3 is built from 13 residues. The V gene lost 7 bases and the J gene lost 0 bases, with 12 bases spanning the gap. Per germline, CDR1 SQVTM and CDR2 ANQGSEA. The CDR3 DNA follows: TGCAGCGCCGGGGAGTGGGTGAACACTGAAGCTTTCTTT. Protein product: CSAGEWVNTEAFF. The complete variable domain, with remaining parts taken from reference TRBV29-1 and TRBJ1-1, reads SAVISQKPSRDICQRGTSLTIQCQVDSQVTMMFWYRQQPGQSLTLIATANQGSEATYESGFVIDKFPISRPNLTFSTLTVSNMSPEDSSIYLCSAGEWVNTEAFFGQGTRLTVV.

This clonotype was detected only a few times. The chain is built from TRBV11-2 and TRBJ2-7; TRBD1 is a possible D gene (6 bases). The V end was cut by 4 bases, the J end by 7 bases, with 20 bases between. The CDR3 has 15 residues. Germline loops: CDR1 SGHAT, CDR2 FQNNGV. CDR3 amino acids: CASSYAGASGEEQYV. In DNA form, the CDR3 reads TGTGCCAGCAGCTACGCAGGGGCCTCAGGGGAAGAGCAGTACGTC.

V and J are TRBV9 and TRBJ1-2; D gene unclear. The CDR3 runs to 14 residues. V was clipped by 0 bases and J by 3 bases, with 9 bases between them. Germline V CDR1 and CDR2: SGDLS, YYNGEE. The CDR3 bases are TGTGCCAGCAGCGTAGGGTCCTCCCACTATGGCTACACCTTC. This translates into CASSVGSSHYGYTF.

CDR3 residues: CATSDSPRTNTGELFF. The CDR3 bases are TGTGCCACCAGTGATTCCCCGCGAACGAACACCGGGGAGCTGTTTTTT. J is TRBJ2-2 and V is TRBV24-1; D remains unclear. V was trimmed by 2 bases and J by 0 bases, leaving 9 bases between them. Per the germline V gene, CDR1 is KGHDR and CDR2 is SFDVKD. The CDR3 length is 16 residues.

The V and J genes are TRBV2 and TRBJ2-2; D call uncertain. The CDR3 loop spans 18 amino acids. CDR1 SNHLY and CDR2 FYNNEI come from the germline V gene. Trimming took off 7 bases at V and 5 bases at J, with 26 bases between the two ends. The CDR3 nucleotides read TGTGCCAGCACCCTCCAAGGTTTCGCAAAGCTAGAGACCGGGGAGCTGTTTTTT. Translation gives CASTLQGFAKLETGELFF. The complete variable domain, with remaining parts taken from reference TRBV2 and TRBJ2-2, reads EPEVTQTPSHQVTQMGQEVILRCVPISNHLYFYWYRQILGQKVEFLVSFYNNEISEKSEIFDDQFSVERPDGSNFTLKIRSTKLEDSAMYFCASTLQGFAKLETGELFFGEGSRLTVL.